This T cell receptor (beta chain) was captured by sequencing in a study of blood T cell repertoires in COVID-19. V gave up 3 bases and J gave up 8 bases; unmatched junction bases: 4. Germline CDR1 is KGHSH and CDR2 is LQKENI. The CDR3 runs 14 residues. Some clones are missing from TCRdb's copy, which holds only in-frame ones; the method was immunoSEQ multiplex PCR. This table has about 230,000 clones, nearly 90% appearing once. The V gene is TRBV18, the J gene TRBJ1-4; 9 bases align to TRBD1. The receptor comes from a woman between 25 and 40 years old with acute COVID-19. The sequenced sample consisted of PBMCs or T cells enriched from blood (not recorded which). Here the CDR3 reads CASSPGQGREKLFF. The CDR3 DNA reads as TGTGCCAGCTCACCGGGACAGGGTCGAGAAAAACTGTTTTTT.